This T cell receptor beta chain derives from a study of shared clonotypes between healthy human individuals. To note about this clone: Other DNA sequences within the sample encode an identical CDR3.

CDR1 is SGHAT, CDR2 FQNNGV, per germline. The CDR3 consists of 14 residues. The germline V and J ends were trimmed by 0 bases and 6 bases, with 11 bases remaining between them. In replicate PCRs of unsorted PBMC, approximately 280 ng DNA, 30,000 or so T cell genomes, was used. Unsorted PBMC DNA underwent sequencing on ten immunoSEQ deep assay plates. The assay was immunoSEQ multiplex PCR, and TCRdb's table has in-frame clones only and misses some. Altogether around 500,000 clones are present, 65% to 80% being singletons, with the ten largest covering about an eighth. HIV-negative, healthy adults without recent acute infections or vaccinations were the donors.

The TCR sequence derives from a woman in her 40s in good health. Some clones in this sample may be carry-over from other donors' samples. The sequencing sample was made of PBMCs. The V call is TRBV11-2, the J call TRBJ1-2; weak D call: TRBD1 (6 bases). The CDR3 DNA sequence: TGTGCCAGCAGCTTAGATCGGGCAGGGGATGGCTACACCTTC. It translates to CASSLDRAGDGYTF. Combining the CDR3 with reference TRBV11-2 and TRBJ1-2 gives the whole variable domain EAGVAQSPRYKIIEKRQSVAFWCNPISGHATLYWYQQILGQGPKLLIQFQNNGVVDDSQLPKDRFSAERLKGVDSTLKIQPAKLEDSAVYLCASSLDRAGDGYTFGSGTRLTVV.